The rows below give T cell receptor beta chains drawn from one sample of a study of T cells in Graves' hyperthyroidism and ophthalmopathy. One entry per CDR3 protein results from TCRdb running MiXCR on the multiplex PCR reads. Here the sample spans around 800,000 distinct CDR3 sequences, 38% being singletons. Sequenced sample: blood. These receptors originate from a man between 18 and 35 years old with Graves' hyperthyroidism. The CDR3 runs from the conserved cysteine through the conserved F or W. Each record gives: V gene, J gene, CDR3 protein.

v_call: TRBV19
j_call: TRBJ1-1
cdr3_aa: CACPGGSNTEAFF

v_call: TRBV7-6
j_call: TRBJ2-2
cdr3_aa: CASSFGGYTGELFF

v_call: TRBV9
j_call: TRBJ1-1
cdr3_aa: CASSQIWATEAFF

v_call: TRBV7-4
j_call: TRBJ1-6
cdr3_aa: CASIPGDSPLHF

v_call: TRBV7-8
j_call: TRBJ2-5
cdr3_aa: CASSPGGLETQYF

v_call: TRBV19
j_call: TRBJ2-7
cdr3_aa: CASSTGGGPLREQYF

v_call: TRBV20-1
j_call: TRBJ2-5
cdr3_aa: CSAEGFRDSQETQYF

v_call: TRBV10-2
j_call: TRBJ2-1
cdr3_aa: CASSESGTGSYNEQFF

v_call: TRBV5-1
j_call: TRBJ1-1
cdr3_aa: CASSRVQGAEAFF

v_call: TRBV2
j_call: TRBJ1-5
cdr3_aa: CASSEVSGQPQHF

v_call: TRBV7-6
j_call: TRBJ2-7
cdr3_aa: CASSWGLAGDLYEQYF

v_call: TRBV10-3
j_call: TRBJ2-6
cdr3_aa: CAIKGRDNVLTF

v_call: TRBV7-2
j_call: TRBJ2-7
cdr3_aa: CASSSTTSSGEGSLLWWQYF

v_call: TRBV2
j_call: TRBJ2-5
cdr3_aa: CASSDSAGTQYF

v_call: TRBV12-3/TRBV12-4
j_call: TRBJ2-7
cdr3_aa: CASSLDNGNSYEQYF

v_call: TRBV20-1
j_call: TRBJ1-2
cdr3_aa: CSAHEAGRYGYTF

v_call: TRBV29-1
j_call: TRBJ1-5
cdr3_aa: CSVGDREHQPQHF

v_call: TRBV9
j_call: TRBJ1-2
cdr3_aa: CASSVAGRGSYGYTF

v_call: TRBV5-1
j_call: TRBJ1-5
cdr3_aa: CASSPDSEYQPQHF

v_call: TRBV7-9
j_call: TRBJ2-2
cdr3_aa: CASSDWTINTGELFF

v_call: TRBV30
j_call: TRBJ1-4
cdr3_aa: CAWSSAEKLFF

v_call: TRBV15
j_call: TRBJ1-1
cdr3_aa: CATSSLRLRGAMNTEAFF

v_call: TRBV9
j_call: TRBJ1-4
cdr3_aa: CASSVSGGEKLFF

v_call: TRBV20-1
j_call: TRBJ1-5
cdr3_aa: CSATLTGSNQPQHF

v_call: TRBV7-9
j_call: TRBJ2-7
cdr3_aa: CASSRGTGPVVEQYF

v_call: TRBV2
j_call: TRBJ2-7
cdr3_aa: CASSEPGRGGGIYEQYF

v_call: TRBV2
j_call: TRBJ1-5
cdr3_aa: CASTRSKLYNQPQHF

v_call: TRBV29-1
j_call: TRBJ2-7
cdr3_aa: CSVSGGLNNEQYF

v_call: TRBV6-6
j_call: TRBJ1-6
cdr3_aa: CASRPSGGSNSPLHF

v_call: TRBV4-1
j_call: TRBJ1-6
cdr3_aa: CASSQDPGQGSPLHF

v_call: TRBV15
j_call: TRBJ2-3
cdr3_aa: CATSTRDGADTQYF

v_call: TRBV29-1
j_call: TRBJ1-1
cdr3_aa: CSIGGEAFF

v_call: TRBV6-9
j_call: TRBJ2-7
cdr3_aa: CASSSTRSAYEQYF

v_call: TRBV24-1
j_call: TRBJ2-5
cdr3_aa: CATSDPSSPQETQYF

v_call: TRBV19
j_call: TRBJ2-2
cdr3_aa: CASASGTGTGELFF

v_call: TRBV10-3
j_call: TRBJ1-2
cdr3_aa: CAISEETANYGYTF

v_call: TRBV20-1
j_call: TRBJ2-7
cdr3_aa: CSAAPRVTYEQYF

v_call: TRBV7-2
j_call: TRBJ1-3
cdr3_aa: CASSAGTGASGNTIYF

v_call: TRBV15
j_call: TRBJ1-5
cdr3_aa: CATSRQGQQPQHF

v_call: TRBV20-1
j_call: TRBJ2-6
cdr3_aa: CSARDWTPTSGANVLTF

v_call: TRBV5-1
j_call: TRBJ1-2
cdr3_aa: CASSGLTGTLGDGYTF

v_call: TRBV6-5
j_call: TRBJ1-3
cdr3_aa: CASSPYLRERGNTIYF

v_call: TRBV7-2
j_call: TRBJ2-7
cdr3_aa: CASSLGTGGVAQYF

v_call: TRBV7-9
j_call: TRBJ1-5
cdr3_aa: CASSSSPGEAQPQHF

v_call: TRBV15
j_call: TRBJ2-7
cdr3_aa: CATSRARQGPYEQYF

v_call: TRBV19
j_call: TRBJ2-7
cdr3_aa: CASSIEAGAPYEQYF